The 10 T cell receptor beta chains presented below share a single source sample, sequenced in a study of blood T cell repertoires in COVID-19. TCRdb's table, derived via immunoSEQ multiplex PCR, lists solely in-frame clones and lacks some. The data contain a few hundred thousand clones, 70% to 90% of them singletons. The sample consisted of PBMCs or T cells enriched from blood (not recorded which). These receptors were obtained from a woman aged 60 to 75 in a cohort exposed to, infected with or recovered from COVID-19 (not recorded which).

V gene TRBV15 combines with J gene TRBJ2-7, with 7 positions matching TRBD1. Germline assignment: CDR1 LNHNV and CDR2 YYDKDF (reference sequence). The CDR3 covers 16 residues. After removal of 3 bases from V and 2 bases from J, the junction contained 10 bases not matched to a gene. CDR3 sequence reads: CATSRIRTGTTYEQYF. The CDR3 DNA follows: TGTGCCACCAGCAGGATCCGGACAGGTACTACCTACGAGCAGTACTTC.

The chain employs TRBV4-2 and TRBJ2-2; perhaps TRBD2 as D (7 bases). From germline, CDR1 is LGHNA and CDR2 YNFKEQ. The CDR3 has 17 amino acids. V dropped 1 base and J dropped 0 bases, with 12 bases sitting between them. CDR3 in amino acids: CASSQVVGGPNTGELFF. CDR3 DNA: TGTGCCAGCAGCCAAGTAGTCGGGGGGCCGAACACCGGGGAGCTGTTTTTT.

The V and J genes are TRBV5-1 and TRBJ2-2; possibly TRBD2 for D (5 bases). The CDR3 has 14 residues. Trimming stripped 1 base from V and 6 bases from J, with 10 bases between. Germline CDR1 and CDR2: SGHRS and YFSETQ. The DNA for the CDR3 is TGCGCCAGCAGCTTGACCGCGGGCGCCGGGGAGCTGTTTTTT. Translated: CASSLTAGAGELFF.

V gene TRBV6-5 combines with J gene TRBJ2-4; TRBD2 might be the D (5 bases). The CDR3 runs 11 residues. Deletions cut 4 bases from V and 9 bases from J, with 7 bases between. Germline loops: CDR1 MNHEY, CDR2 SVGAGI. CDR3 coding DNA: TGTGCCAGCAGTTCGAGCGGCATTCAGTACTTC. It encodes CASSSSGIQYF.

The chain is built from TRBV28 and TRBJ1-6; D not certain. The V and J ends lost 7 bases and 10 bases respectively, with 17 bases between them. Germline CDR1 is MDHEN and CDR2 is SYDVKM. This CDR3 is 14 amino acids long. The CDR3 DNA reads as TGTGCCAGCACCGTGGTGAGGGTTGCATCACCCCTCCACTTT. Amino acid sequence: CASTVVRVASPLHF.

CDR3 DNA: TGTGCCAGCAGTCCTTCCGGGACAGGCCATTCACCCCTCCACTTT. Translated: CASSPSGTGHSPLHF. V and J are TRBV2 and TRBJ1-6, with 8 positions matching TRBD1. The CDR3 loop spans 15 amino acids. V shed 5 bases and J 8 bases; nucleotides not matched to a gene: 8. Germline lookup yields CDR1 SNHLY and CDR2 FYNNEI.

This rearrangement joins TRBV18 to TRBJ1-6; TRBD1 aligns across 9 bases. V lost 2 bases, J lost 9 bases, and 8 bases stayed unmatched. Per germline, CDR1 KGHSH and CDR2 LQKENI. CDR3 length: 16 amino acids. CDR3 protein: CASSPGTGNQISPLHF. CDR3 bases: TGTGCCAGCTCACCAGGGACAGGGAATCAGATTTCACCCCTCCACTTT.

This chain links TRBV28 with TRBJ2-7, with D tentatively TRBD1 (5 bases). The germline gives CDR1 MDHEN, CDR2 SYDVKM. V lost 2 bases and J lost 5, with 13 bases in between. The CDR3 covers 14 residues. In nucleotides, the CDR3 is TGTGCCAGCAGTTTACCGCAGGGATCTAACGAGCAGTACTTC. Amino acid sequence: CASSLPQGSNEQYF.

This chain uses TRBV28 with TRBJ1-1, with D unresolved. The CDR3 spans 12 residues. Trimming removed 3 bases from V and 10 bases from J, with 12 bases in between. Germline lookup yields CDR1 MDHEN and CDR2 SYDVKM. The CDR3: CASSFLRGGAFF. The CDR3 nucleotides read TGTGCCAGCAGTTTTTTACGAGGAGGAGCTTTCTTT.

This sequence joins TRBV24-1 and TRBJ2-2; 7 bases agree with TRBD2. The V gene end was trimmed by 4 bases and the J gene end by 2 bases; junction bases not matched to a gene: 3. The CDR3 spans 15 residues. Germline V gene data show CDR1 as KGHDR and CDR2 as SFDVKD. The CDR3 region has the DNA TGTGCCACCAGTGACCCTAGCGGTAACACCGGGGAGCTGTTTTTT. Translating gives CATSDPSGNTGELFF.